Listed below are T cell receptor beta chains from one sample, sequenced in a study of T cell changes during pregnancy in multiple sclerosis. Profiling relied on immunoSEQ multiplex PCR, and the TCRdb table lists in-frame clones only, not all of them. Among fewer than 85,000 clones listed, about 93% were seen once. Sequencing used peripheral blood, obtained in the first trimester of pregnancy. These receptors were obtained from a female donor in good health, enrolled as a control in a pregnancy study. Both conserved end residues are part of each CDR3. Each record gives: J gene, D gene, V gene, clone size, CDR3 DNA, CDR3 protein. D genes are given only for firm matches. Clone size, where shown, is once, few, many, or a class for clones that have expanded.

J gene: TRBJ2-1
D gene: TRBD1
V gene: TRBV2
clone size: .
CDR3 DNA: TGTGCCAGCCACCGACAGGGTACCCATGAGCAGTTCTTC
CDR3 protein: CASHRQGTHEQFF

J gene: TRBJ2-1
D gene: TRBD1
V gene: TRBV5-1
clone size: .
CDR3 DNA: TGCGCCAGCAGGTCCGGGACAGCGAACAATGAGCAGTTCTTC
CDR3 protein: CASRSGTANNEQFF

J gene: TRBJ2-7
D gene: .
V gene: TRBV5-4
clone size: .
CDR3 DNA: TGTGCCAGCAGCGAGCCCTCGGGCGAGCAGTACTTC
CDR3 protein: CASSEPSGEQYF

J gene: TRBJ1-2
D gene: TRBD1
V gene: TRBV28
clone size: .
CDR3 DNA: TGTGCCAGCAGGCATCGGGACAGGTTCTACGGCTACACCTTC
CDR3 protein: CASRHRDRFYGYTF

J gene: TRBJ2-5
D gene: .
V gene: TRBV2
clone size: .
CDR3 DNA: TGTGCCAGCAGTGGGGGGCAGGCCCAAGAGACCCAGTACTTC
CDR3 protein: CASSGGQAQETQYF

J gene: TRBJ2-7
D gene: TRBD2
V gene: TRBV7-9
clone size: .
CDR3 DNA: TGTGCCAGCAGTTTTAGCGGGAGTCCCTACGAGCAGTACTTC
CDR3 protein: CASSFSGSPYEQYF

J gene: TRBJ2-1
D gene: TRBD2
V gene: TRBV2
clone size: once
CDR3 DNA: TGTGCCAGCAGTGAAGGGGGCGGGAGGGCCGATTTCTTC
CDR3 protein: CASSEGGGRADFF

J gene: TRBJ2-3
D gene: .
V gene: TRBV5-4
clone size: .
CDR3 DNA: TGTGCCAGCAGCTCAAAGCGGGCTTACACAGATACGCAGTATTTT
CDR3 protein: CASSSKRAYTDTQYF

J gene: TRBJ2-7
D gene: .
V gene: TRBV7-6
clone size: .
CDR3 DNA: TGTGCCAGCAGCTTAGAGCCCTATTTGGTTTACGAGCAGTACTTC
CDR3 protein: CASSLEPYLVYEQYF

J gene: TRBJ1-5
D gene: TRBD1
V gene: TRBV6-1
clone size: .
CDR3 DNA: TGTGCCAGCAGTGAACAGGGGGCCAAACAGCCCCAGCATTTT
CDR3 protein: CASSEQGAKQPQHF